This TCR beta chain was sequenced in a study of blood T cell repertoires in COVID-19 (TCRdb year 2020). Study-wide context: Samples from collaborators originated in the United States, Italy and Spain and spanned both the acute and convalescent phases of COVID-19. Nearly every sample came with metadata listing a de-identified subject ID, COVID-19 status, age in years and sex. The samples were drawn from two sources: the first 160 participants of the ongoing ImmuneRACE study, and fewer than 1,500 subjects contributed by 6 global collaborators. Where HLA class I and class II types were available, the types were taken from metadata supplied by the sample provider, not from assay-based typing. The prospective study material was composed of cDNA or gDNA derived from T cells, B-cell-depleted T cells, or PBMCs. The repertoires were made available in a free public database intended to serve as a resource for research on the immune response to SARS-CoV-2. The dataset comprised deeply sampled blood TCRbeta repertoires from subjects exposed to, actively infected with, or recovered from COVID-19.

CDR1 and CDR2, looked up from the germline V gene (reference sequence), are LGHDT and YNNKEL. From the cysteine up to the phenylalanine, the CDR3 has a length of 13 residues. The entry retains the CDR3 DNA only, 39 bases that are in frame from base 1. Each collaborating institution followed its own protocols to collect whole blood in K2EDTA tubes. For TCRbeta analysis, collaborators shipped samples as frozen whole blood, isolated PBMCs, or DNA extracted from either of those sample types. On the study overall, not on this receptor specifically: Clinical and demographic metadata were provided uncurated, with the amount varying by source and participant.

The immunoSEQ Assay, a bias-controlled multiplex PCR, was used to amplify TCRbeta CDR3 regions from genomic DNA. As for how the authors treated the data: The number of nucleated cells in each sample was estimated by amplification of reference gene primers within the assay. Sequence reads were collapsed and filtered to measure the absolute abundance of every unique TCRbeta CDR3 rearrangement. For each sample, productive Simpson clonality was calculated as the square root of Simpson's diversity index across productive rearrangements. TCRdb mirrors the immuneACCESS table, restricted to in-frame sequences. Some clones are absent from its copies; in checked studies, under half trace to an unresolved V gene, and the reason for the others is unknown. Clonal size and the V and J genes are those of that table, whereas D and trimming came from the DNA. The sample table records about 69,000 clones; over 75% of these occur just once. The ten largest clonotypes hold over 2.5% of the sample.

As concerns this clone: Which antigen it targets is not known. No base qualities exist here, and no much larger clone lies one base off it.

This TCR came from a man older than 75 with acute or convalescent COVID-19. The rearrangement combines TRBV3-1 (or the pseudogene TRBV3-2) with TRBJ2-1; 9 bases in between match TRBD2. Sequencing used peripheral blood. The CDR3 corresponds to CVEREALRDEQFF. The DNA sequence reads TGTGTGGAGCGGGAGGCCCTGAGGGATGAGCAGTTCTTC.